The rows below give T cell receptor beta chains drawn from one sample of a study of blood T cell repertoires in COVID-19. Assay: immunoSEQ multiplex PCR; the TCRdb copy retains only in-frame clones and omits some. The repertoire has about 180,000 clones, 90% of them found once; the top ten carry approximately 0.5%. The sample was peripheral blood. These receptors were taken from a man aged 50 to 59 with acute or convalescent COVID-19. CDR3s include the opening cysteine and the closing phenylalanine or tryptophan. A D gene is named only where the DNA matches it firmly. The size field is filled for only some rows; it gives once, few, many or a size class.

d_call clone_size j_call v_call cdr3_nt cdr3_aa
. . TRBJ2-3 TRBV5-4 TGTGCCAGCAGCTCATACGACAGCATTTCCACAGATACGCAGTATTTT CASSSYDSISTDTQYF
. . TRBJ2-1 TRBV2 TGTGCCAGCAGTGGCTACCCCTACAATGAGCAGTTCTTC CASSGYPYNEQFF
. once TRBJ1-2 TRBV27 TGTGCCAGCAGCCCGACGGGGGAGCGTGGCTACACCTTC CASSPTGERGYTF
TRBD2 . TRBJ2-1 TRBV7-9 TGTGCCAGCAGCATCGGAAGCGGGAGGGCCGTTGATGAGCAGTTCTTC CASSIGSGRAVDEQFF
TRBD1 few TRBJ1-5 TRBV5-1 TGCGCCAGCAGCCCCCAGGGGGCGAATCAGCCCCAGCATTTT CASSPQGANQPQHF
TRBD1 . TRBJ2-7 TRBV27 TGTGCCAGCAGTTTACTAGGGGGCGCCTACGAGCAGTACTTC CASSLLGGAYEQYF
. . TRBJ1-1 TRBV29-1 TGCAGCGTTAAAGGTATGAACACTGAAGCTTTCTTT CSVKGMNTEAFF
TRBD2 . TRBJ2-2 TRBV28 TGTGCCAGCACCCCGGGAGGCTCCGGGGAGCTGTTTTTT CASTPGGSGELFF
TRBD2 . TRBJ2-1 TRBV7-9 TGTGCCAGCAGCCCGGGACTAAGGGTGGGTGAGCAGTTCTTC CASSPGLRVGEQFF
. once TRBJ1-3 TRBV25-1 TGTGCCAGCAGTGAATCTGGCAGGGGCACCTCTGGAAACACCATATATTTT CASSESGRGTSGNTIYF
. . TRBJ2-1 TRBV19 TGTGCCAGTAGTACTTCCGAGTTGCATGAGCAGTTCTTC CASSTSELHEQFF
TRBD2 . TRBJ2-3 TRBV6-1 TGTGCCAGCAGTGCATCTAGCGGGGGGGCGACAGATACGCAGTATTTT CASSASSGGATDTQYF
. . TRBJ2-2 TRBV6-1 TGTGCCAGCAGTGAAGGAGTAGGGGCCGGGGAGCTGTTTTTT CASSEGVGAGELFF
TRBD2 . TRBJ2-1 TRBV5-1 TGCGCCAGCAGCCCGCATGTTTCGAATTACGGGACTAGCGTAAACAATGAGCAGTTCTTC CASSPHVSNYGTSVNNEQFF
TRBD2 . TRBJ2-2 TRBV15 TGTGCCACCAGCAGAGGGAGCCCGGGACTACCGAACACCGGGGAGCTGTTTTTT CATSRGSPGLPNTGELFF
. once TRBJ2-2 TRBV4-1 TGCGCCAGCAGCTCATCGTACGGGGCCGGGGAGCTGTTTTTT CASSSSYGAGELFF
TRBD1 . TRBJ1-5 TRBV7-9 TGTGCCAGCAGCTCGGACAGGGAGGGGCAGCCCCAGCATTTT CASSSDREGQPQHF
TRBD2 . TRBJ2-7 TRBV4-1 TGCGCCAGCAGCCTAAGGACTAGCGGACCCTACGAGCAGTACTTC CASSLRTSGPYEQYF
TRBD1 . TRBJ2-1 TRBV5-1 TGCGCCAGCAGCTTGGCCGTGACAGGGGATTCCTACAATGAGCAGTTCTTC CASSLAVTGDSYNEQFF
TRBD2 . TRBJ2-7 TRBV11-2 TGTGCCAGCAGCTTAGAGCTAGCGGGTCGATACGAGCAGTACTTC CASSLELAGRYEQYF
. . TRBJ2-2 TRBV3-1/TRBV3-2 TGTGCCAGCAGCCAAGCGGGATCTAGAACCGGGGAGCTGTTTTTT CASSQAGSRTGELFF
. . TRBJ1-3 TRBV27 TGTGCCAGCAGTTTGGGGGGGGCATACGGAAACACCATATATTTT CASSLGGAYGNTIYF
. . TRBJ2-7 TRBV20-1 TGCAGTGCTAGCCAGGGTAACGAGCAGTACTTC CSASQGNEQYF
. . TRBJ2-7 TRBV28 TGTGCCAGCACCGAAACGGGCCTAGCTTCCGAGCAGTACTTC CASTETGLASEQYF
TRBD1 . TRBJ2-2 TRBV7-6 TGTGCCAGCAGCCCGAGGACAGGGGGCGTCCCCGGGGAGCTGTTTTTT CASSPRTGGVPGELFF
. . TRBJ1-5 TRBV6-5 TGTGCCAGCAGTAGCAGGGATGGGAGCAATCAGCCCCAGCATTTT CASSSRDGSNQPQHF
TRBD1 . TRBJ2-7 TRBV7-9 TGTGCCAGCAGCTCACCTACCGGGACAGGGAACTACGAGCAGTACTTC CASSSPTGTGNYEQYF
. . TRBJ2-3 TRBV4-3 TGCGCCAGCAGCCAAGAGCCAGGGGCTAACACAGATACGCAGTATTTT CASSQEPGANTDTQYF
. . TRBJ1-2 TRBV2 TGTGCCAGCAGTCGTCTTAGCTATGGCTACACCTTC CASSRLSYGYTF
. . TRBJ2-2 TRBV5-1 TGCGCCAGCAGCCCACAGGGTGCTCCGAACACCGGGGAGCTGTTTTTT CASSPQGAPNTGELFF
. once TRBJ2-2 TRBV5-1 TGCGCCAGCAGTTCGGAAGGGTGGAGGGGCACCGGGGAGCTGTTTTTT CASSSEGWRGTGELFF
TRBD2 . TRBJ2-1 TRBV7-9 TGTGCCAGCAGCCCCTCACGTTTGGGAGCGGGGGGGAAGGATGAGCAGTTCTTC CASSPSRLGAGGKDEQFF